A single sample is the source of the 2 T cell receptor beta chains below, sequenced in a study of spatial heterogeneity in lung cancer. This sample's time point: sample taken at primary tumor resection. Sequencing covered unsorted whole RNA taken from tumor, nontumor lung or frozen PBMC. MiXCR, run by TCRdb on the 5' RACE reads, gives a single entry per CDR3 protein. The repertoire includes about 14,000 distinct CDR3 sequences, 10% of them detected once, and almost 30% sits in the top ten. Sequenced material: PBMCs, taken at surgery. The source is a male donor with early-stage non-small cell lung cancer.

This clonotype has more than one count but fewer than ten. V usage is TRBV5-1 and J usage is TRBJ1-1; D might be TRBD1 (5 bases). In germline, CDR1 is SGHRS, CDR2 YFSETQ. Trimming cost V 1 base and J 2 bases, with 15 bases left between them. This CDR3 spans 16 amino acids. The CDR3 sequence is CASSLWGRQGNTEAFF. The CDR3 nucleotides are TGCGCCAGCAGCTTGTGGGGGAGGCAGGGCAACACTGAAGCTTTCTTT.

This clonotype was counted at least ten times. V is TRBV6-2 or TRBV6-3 and J is TRBJ2-3; 11 positions match TRBD1. After removal of 0 bases from V and 6 bases from J, the junction contained 5 bases not matched to a gene. Germline values: CDR1 MNHEY, CDR2 SVGEGT. The CDR3 spans 16 residues. CDR3 sequence (DNA): TGTGCCAGCAGTTACTCTGGGACAGGGGGAATGGATACGCAGTATTTT. As protein: CASSYSGTGGMDTQYF.